One sample yielded the 23 T cell receptor beta chains listed below, sequenced in a study of beta chain features in type 1 diabetes. Of the isolated RNA, all was reverse transcribed, and so the sequenced material was expressed TCRB transcripts. Profiled with immunoSEQ multiplex PCR; TCRdb holds only in-frame clones, not every one. The sample yields 150,000 to 200,000 clones, approximately 8.1% seen once. The study, taken as a whole, reports: People with Type 1 diabetes carried modestly yet significantly shorter TCRB CDR3s in all four CD4+ subsets.

These receptors' antigens are unknown. Specimen: central memory CD4+ T cells from blood. Every receptor here comes from a woman between 35 and 50 years old with type 1 diabetes.

This clone turned up a few times. The J gene is TRBJ2-1, the V gene TRBV9; maybe TRBD2 (5 bases). Germline lookup yields CDR1 SGDLS and CDR2 YYNGEE. CDR3 size: 13 residues. V shed 5 bases and J shed 7 bases, with 13 bases lying between them. CDR3 protein: CASSFGRGNEQFF. The CDR3 nucleotides are TGTGCCAGCAGTTTTGGTAGAGGGAATGAGCAGTTCTTC.

This clone was observed a handful of times. The chain combines TRBV7-2 with TRBJ2-3; D gene uncertain. The CDR3 covers 14 residues. Germline-derived CDR1 and CDR2 are SGHTA and FQGNSA. V was pared by 2 bases and J by 2 bases, with 8 bases between. CDR3 sequence reads: CASSLSRVTDTQYF. The DNA of the CDR3 is TGTGCCAGCAGCTTATCACGAGTCACAGATACGCAGTATTTT.

This clone was seen more than once but under ten times. The rearrangement uses TRBV7-8 and TRBJ2-3; 12 positions match TRBD2. The CDR3 runs to 15 residues. With 5 bases clipped from V and 4 bases from J, the junction kept 4 bases outside the gene matches. Germline assignment: CDR1 SGHVS and CDR2 FQNEAQ. DNA for the CDR3: TGTGCCAGCAGCCCACTAGCGGGAGGATCAGATACGCAGTATTTT. Translation gives CASSPLAGGSDTQYF.

The V call is TRBV6-5, the J call TRBJ1-6; 7 positions agree with TRBD1. V was pared by 1 base and J by 7 bases, with 7 bases of the junction left unmatched. Germline lookup yields CDR1 MNHEY and CDR2 SVGAGI. This CDR3 is 16 amino acids long. The CDR3 region is CASSYYSGTANSPLHF. The CDR3 nucleotides read TGTGCCAGCAGTTACTATTCCGGGACAGCGAATTCACCCCTCCACTTT.

The CDR3 here is CASSPRDKPYEQYF. The CDR3, as DNA: TGTGCCAGCAGCCCCCGGGACAAACCCTACGAGCAGTACTTC. The V gene is TRBV11-1, the J gene TRBJ2-7, with a weak D call TRBD1 (6 bases). The V end lost 5 bases, the J end lost 2 bases, and 13 bases lay between the germline ends. CDR1 and CDR2 from the germline V gene are SGHAT and FQDESV (reference sequence). The CDR3 runs to 14 residues.

This clone was observed a few times. The chain employs TRBV5-6 and TRBJ2-1; TRBD2 matches at 11 bases. The CDR3 loop spans 17 amino acids. Germline CDR1 SGHDT, CDR2 YYEEEE. V gave up 0 bases and J gave up 7 bases; unmatched junction bases: 9. The CDR3 spells CASSLGGLAGGWNEQFF. DNA of the CDR3: TGTGCCAGCAGCTTGGGGGGCTTAGCGGGAGGGTGGAATGAGCAGTTCTTC.

This clone was picked up a small number of times. V usage is TRBV5-1 and J usage is TRBJ2-2; 8 positions match TRBD1. The CDR3 is 15 residues long. Germline CDR1 reads SGHRS; CDR2 reads YFSETQ. Trimming took 7 bases from V and 6 from J; bases not matched to a gene: 11. The CDR3 sequence is CASSPGTGGAGELFF. DNA of the CDR3: TGCGCCAGCTCCCCCGGGACAGGTGGGGCCGGGGAGCTGTTTTTT.

The V and J genes are TRBV9 and TRBJ2-7, with D perhaps matching TRBD2 (5 bases). The V gene's germline CDR1 is SGDLS and CDR2 YYNGEE. V dropped 0 bases and J dropped 1 base, with 11 bases sitting between them. The CDR3 has 15 amino acids. The DNA for the CDR3 is TGTGCCAGCAGCGTAGCCGATAGCGCTTCCTACGAGCAGTACTTC. Encoded protein: CASSVADSASYEQYF. The full variable domain, its missing parts supplied by reference TRBV9 and TRBJ2-7, is DSGVTQTPKHLITATGQRVTLRCSPRSGDLSVYWYQQSLDQGLQFLIQYYNGEERAKGNILERFSAQQFPDLHSELNLSSLELGDSALYFCASSVADSASYEQYFGPGTRLTVT.

The chain couples TRBV5-1 to TRBJ1-5; D unclear. Germline V gives CDR1 SGHRS, CDR2 YFSETQ. V was cut by 0 bases and J by 0 bases, with 10 bases left in between. The CDR3 extends over 16 amino acids. The CDR3 here is CASSLAPRSSNQPQHF. Written as DNA, the CDR3 is TGCGCCAGCAGCTTGGCCCCCCGGTCTAGCAATCAGCCCCAGCATTTT.

This clone came up a few times. The germline gene is not matched at one end of the junction; a read error may be the cause. The chain recombines TRBV9 with TRBJ1-2; the match to TRBD1 covers 9 bases. The CDR3 runs 12 residues. Germline values: CDR1 SGDLS, CDR2 YYNGEE. The CDR3 coding sequence is TGTGCCAGCAGCCCCAGGGGACAGGGTATCTCCTTC. This codes for CASSPRGQGISF. Looking up the rest from reference TRBV9 and TRBJ1-2 gives the full variable domain: DSGVTQTPKHLITATGQRVTLRCSPRSGDLSVYWYQQSLDQGLQFLIQYYNGEERAKGNILERFSAQQFPDLHSELNLSSLELGDSALYFCASSPRGQGISFGSGTRLTVV.

This clone was counted only a few times. This sequence joins TRBV28 and TRBJ1-6; 9 bases map to TRBD1. Germline lookup yields CDR1 MDHEN and CDR2 SYDVKM. V was clipped by 7 bases and J by 7 bases; unmatched bases: 11. The CDR3 sequence is 16 residues long. The CDR3 here is CASIPAGGQGNSPLHF. The CDR3 DNA sequence: TGTGCCAGCATCCCTGCCGGGGGACAGGGAAATTCACCCCTCCACTTT.

The rearrangement joins TRBV5-1 to TRBJ2-1, with 12 bases fitting TRBD2. The germline V gene encodes CDR1 SGHRS and CDR2 YFSETQ. This CDR3 has 15 residues. Trimming at V came to 4 bases and at J to 7 bases, leaving 6 bases not matched to a gene. CDR3 amino acids: CASSTGLAGRNEQFF. CDR3 nucleotides: TGCGCCAGCAGCACCGGACTAGCGGGAAGAAATGAGCAGTTCTTC.

The chain joins TRBV7-2 to TRBJ2-1; 10 bases align to TRBD1. Germline CDR1 is SGHTA and CDR2 is FQGNSA. The CDR3 is made up of 15 amino acids. With 5 bases clipped from V and 5 bases from J, the junction kept 6 bases outside the gene matches. The chain's CDR3 is CASSPGTGANNEQFF. CDR3 DNA: TGTGCCAGCAGCCCAGGGACAGGGGCGAACAATGAGCAGTTCTTC.

The rearrangement joins TRBV9 to TRBJ1-5, with D hard to call. Per the germline V gene, CDR1 is SGDLS and CDR2 is YYNGEE. V lost 3 bases and J lost 3, with 13 bases in between. The CDR3 has 15 amino acids. The CDR3 loop reads CASSALGVPNQPQHF. DNA for the CDR3: TGTGCCAGCAGCGCCCTGGGCGTTCCCAATCAGCCCCAGCATTTT.

This clone occurred many times. The rearrangement links TRBV27 to TRBJ1-6, with no clear D. Germline V gene lookup returns CDR1 MNHEY and CDR2 SMNVEV (reference sequence). The CDR3 sequence is 15 residues long. V lost 5 bases to trimming and J lost 5 bases, with 13 bases between them. CDR3 amino acids: CASSPVTPDNSPLHF. The CDR3 DNA is TGTGCCAGCAGTCCCGTGACACCTGATAATTCACCCCTCCACTTT.

This clone was seen a handful of times. The rearrangement uses TRBV7-2 and TRBJ2-5; D possibly corresponds to TRBD2 (6 bases). CDR1 is SGHTA, CDR2 FQGNSA, per germline. V was pared by 3 bases and J by 3 bases, with 17 bases between. The CDR3 length is 16 residues. The CDR3 protein is CASSFSKRGGKETQYF. The DNA for the CDR3 is TGTGCCAGCAGCTTTAGCAAACGGGGCGGGAAAGAGACCCAGTACTTC.

This clone occurred a few times. The chain is built from TRBV6-1 and TRBJ2-5, with 8 bases lining up with TRBD2. V shed 7 bases, J shed 4 bases, and the junction held 8 bases outside the gene matches. Germline values: CDR1 MNHNS, CDR2 SASEGT. This CDR3 comprises 14 residues. The CDR3 region is CASTLAGNGETQYF. As DNA, the CDR3 is TGTGCCAGCACTCTAGCGGGTAACGGAGAGACCCAGTACTTC.

The table lists this clone with a few counts. The chain has TRBV9 and TRBJ2-3; TRBD1 matches 8 bases. Per the germline V gene, CDR1 is SGDLS and CDR2 is YYNGEE. CDR3 length: 16 amino acids. V lost 4 bases to trimming and J lost 5 bases; unmatched junction nucleotides: 12. The CDR3 reads CASSPPGQGGLDTQYF. The CDR3 coding sequence is TGTGCCAGCAGCCCCCCTGGACAGGGAGGATTAGATACGCAGTATTTT.

The chain couples TRBV4-1 to TRBJ1-1; TRBD1 matches 7 bases. Germline assignment: CDR1 MGHRA and CDR2 YSYEKL. The trim removed 9 bases at V and 1 base at J, leaving 5 bases unmatched. CDR3 length: 13 amino acids. The chain's CDR3 is CARTEGANTEAFF. CDR3 in DNA: TGCGCCAGAACGGAGGGGGCGAACACTGAAGCTTTCTTT.

This clone was seen more than once but under ten times. The rearrangement uses TRBV18 and TRBJ2-2, with 7 bases lining up with TRBD1. J lost 1 base, V lost 8 bases, and 4 bases had no gene match. The germline gives CDR1 KGHSH, CDR2 LQKENI. The CDR3 runs 14 residues. The CDR3 loop is CASGRDRNTGELFF. The CDR3 DNA is TGTGCCAGCGGCCGGGACAGGAACACCGGGGAGCTGTTTTTT.

The rearrangement joins TRBV19 to TRBJ2-1; 10 bases map to TRBD1. This CDR3 contains 17 residues. After removal of 5 bases from V and 2 bases from J, the junction contained 9 bases not matched to a gene. Germline loops: CDR1 LNHDA, CDR2 SQIVND (reference sequence). For the CDR3, the DNA is TGTGCCAGTAGTTTTCCGGGACAGGGGCCTGCCTACAATGAGCAGTTCTTC. It codes for CASSFPGQGPAYNEQFF.

This clone was observed a handful of times. The rearrangement uses TRBV7-2 and TRBJ2-5; TRBD1 matches at 8 bases. The CDR3 extends over 14 amino acids. J lost 1 base, V lost 4 bases, and 2 bases had no gene match. Germline V CDR1 and CDR2: SGHTA, FQGNSA. The CDR3 protein is CASSSGQVQETQYF. The CDR3 nucleotides are TGTGCCAGCAGCTCGGGACAGGTCCAAGAGACCCAGTACTTC.

This clone was counted a few times. The chain is built from TRBV29-1 and TRBJ2-6, with a possible D match to TRBD1 (6 bases). The CDR3 contains 16 residues. V lost 6 bases and J 0 bases, leaving 15 bases between the germline ends. Germline values: CDR1 SQVTM, CDR2 ANQGSEA. The CDR3 spells CSVPTGSASGANVLTF. The CDR3 region has the DNA TGCAGCGTGCCGACAGGAAGCGCCTCTGGGGCCAACGTCCTGACTTTC.